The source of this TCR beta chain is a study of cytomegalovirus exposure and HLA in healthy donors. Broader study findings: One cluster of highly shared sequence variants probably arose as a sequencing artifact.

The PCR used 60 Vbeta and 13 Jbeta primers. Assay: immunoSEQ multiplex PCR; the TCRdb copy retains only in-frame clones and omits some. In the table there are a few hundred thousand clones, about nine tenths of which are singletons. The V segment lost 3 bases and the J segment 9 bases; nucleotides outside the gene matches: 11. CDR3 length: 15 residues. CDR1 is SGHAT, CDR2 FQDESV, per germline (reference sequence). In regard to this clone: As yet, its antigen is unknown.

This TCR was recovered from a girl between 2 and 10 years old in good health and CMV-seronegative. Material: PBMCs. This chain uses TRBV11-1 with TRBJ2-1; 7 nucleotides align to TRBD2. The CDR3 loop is CASSFSTSPGGEQFF. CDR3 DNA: TGTGCCAGCAGCTTTTCGACCTCCCCGGGGGGTGAGCAGTTCTTC. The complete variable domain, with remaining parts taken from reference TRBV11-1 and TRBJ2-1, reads EAEVAQSPRYKITEKSQAVAFWCDPISGHATLYWYRQILGQGPELLVQFQDESVVDDSQLPKDRFSAERLKGVDSTLKIQPAELGDSAMYLCASSFSTSPGGEQFFGPGTRLTVL.